This T cell receptor (beta chain) appears in the sequencing data of a study of blood T cell repertoires in COVID-19. Across the whole study: The samples span acute and convalescent COVID-19 from the United States, Italy and Spain. In each case, the material was cDNA or gDNA derived from T cells, B-cell-depleted T cells, or PBMCs.

Original processing notes: Estimation of nucleated cell counts was performed using reference gene primer amplification. Assay: immunoSEQ multiplex PCR; the TCRdb copy retains only in-frame clones and omits some. The D gene and trimming were derived from the DNA, and the V and J assignments and clone size from that table. The table records over 95,000 clones, about 88% of them present only once. Losses at the gene ends were 3 bases for V and 2 bases for J; bases not matched to a gene: 9. The CDR3 runs 17 residues. From germline, CDR1 is LGHDT and CDR2 YNNKEL (reference sequence). The TCR originated in a woman aged 55-70 years with acute or convalescent COVID-19. The rearrangement joins TRBV3-1 (or the pseudogene TRBV3-2) to TRBJ1-5, with 8 positions matching TRBD1. The specimen was peripheral blood. The CDR3: CASSQTGALWGNQPQHF. For the CDR3, the DNA is TGTGCCAGCAGCCAGACAGGGGCCCTTTGGGGCAATCAGCCCCAGCATTTT.